Only one count was recorded for the clone carrying this T cell receptor beta chain. Its antigen is still unknown. This CDR3 has 14 amino acids. The trim removed 1 base at V and 4 bases at J, leaving 3 bases unmatched. From germline, CDR1 is GTSNPN and CDR2 SVGIG (reference sequence). This sample was included in a study of cytotoxic CD8 clonotypes in ibrutinib-treated CLL. Overall study context: Around 10 relapsed/refractory, more than 14 treatment-naive; about 17 IGHV unmutated.

Study-wide results and caveats: Clonality was higher at baseline than in age-matched healthy donors and tracked circulating CD8+ T-cell counts.

TCRdb's copy holds only in-frame clones and misses some; the assay was immunoSEQ multiplex PCR. Of around 150,000 clones listed, 70% to 90% are singletons. This sequence originates from a human donor with chronic lymphocytic leukemia. V is TRBV30 and J is TRBJ2-2; the match to TRBD1 covers 7 bases. The sequenced sample was PBMCs, obtained at disease progression, from a patient treated with ibrutinib. The CDR3 protein is CAWSAGQLTGELFF. CDR3 nucleotides: TGTGCCTGGAGTGCGGGACAGCTCACCGGGGAGCTGTTTTTT.